Many counts were recorded for the clone carrying this T cell receptor (beta chain). Its antigen is undetermined. The sample belongs to a study of T cell repertoires in cytomegalovirus infection. The wider study: Public signatures in TCR beta pointed to CMV infection and matching HLA type.

CDR1 and CDR2 from the germline V gene are SGHVS and FQNEAQ. Deletions cut 6 bases from V and 4 bases from J, with 12 bases between. The CDR3 sequence is 13 residues long. Via MiXCR, TCRdb re-called the reads, giving one row per CDR3 protein. Of about 740,000 distinct CDR3 sequences in the sample, about a third were seen once. Study-level results: In two of eight donors, the top clonotype was HLA-C-restricted CMV-specific.

V usage is TRBV7-8 and J usage is TRBJ1-2, with D maybe TRBD1 (5 bases). This TCR derives from a human donor in good health (CMV status not recorded). Some clones in this sample may be carry-over from other donors' samples. The sample taken for sequencing was PBMCs. In DNA, the CDR3 is TGTGCCAGCAGTTTTCAGGGCTCCTATGGCTACACCTTC. Translating it yields CASSFQGSYGYTF.